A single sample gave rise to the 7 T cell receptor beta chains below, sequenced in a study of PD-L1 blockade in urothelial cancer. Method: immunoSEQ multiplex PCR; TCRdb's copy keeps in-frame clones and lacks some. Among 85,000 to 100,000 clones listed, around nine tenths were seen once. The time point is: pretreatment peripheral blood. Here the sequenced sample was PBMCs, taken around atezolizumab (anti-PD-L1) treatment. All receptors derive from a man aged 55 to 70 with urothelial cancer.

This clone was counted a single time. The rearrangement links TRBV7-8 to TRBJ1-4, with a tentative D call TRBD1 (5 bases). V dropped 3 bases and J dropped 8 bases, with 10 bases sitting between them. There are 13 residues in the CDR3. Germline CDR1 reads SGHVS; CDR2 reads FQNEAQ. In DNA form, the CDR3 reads TGTGCCAGCAGCTTTGCCGGGGGGGAAAAACTGTTTTTT. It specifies CASSFAGGEKLFF.

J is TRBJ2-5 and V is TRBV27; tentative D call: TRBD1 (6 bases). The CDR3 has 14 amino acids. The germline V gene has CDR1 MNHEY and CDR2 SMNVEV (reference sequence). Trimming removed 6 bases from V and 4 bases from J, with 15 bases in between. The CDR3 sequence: CASRKQGLLETQYF. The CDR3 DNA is TGTGCCAGCAGGAAACAGGGTCTGTTAGAGACCCAGTACTTC.

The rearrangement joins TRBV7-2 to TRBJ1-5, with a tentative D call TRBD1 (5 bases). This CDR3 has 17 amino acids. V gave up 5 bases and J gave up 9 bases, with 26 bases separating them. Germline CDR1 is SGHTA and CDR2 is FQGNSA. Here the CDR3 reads CASSNPLLGGPTVPQHF. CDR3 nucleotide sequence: TGTGCCAGCAGCAACCCCCTTTTGGGGGGACCAACGGTGCCCCAGCATTTT.

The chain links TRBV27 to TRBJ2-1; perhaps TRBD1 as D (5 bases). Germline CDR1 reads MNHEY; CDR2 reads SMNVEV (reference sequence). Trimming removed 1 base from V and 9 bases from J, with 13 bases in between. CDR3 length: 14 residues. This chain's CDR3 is CASSLFPGSVEQFF. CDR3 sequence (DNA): TGTGCCAGCAGTTTATTTCCAGGGTCGGTTGAGCAGTTCTTC.

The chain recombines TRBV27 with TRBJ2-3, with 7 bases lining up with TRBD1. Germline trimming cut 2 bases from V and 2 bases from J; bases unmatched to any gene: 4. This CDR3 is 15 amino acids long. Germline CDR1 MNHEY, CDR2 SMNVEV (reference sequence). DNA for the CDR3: TGTGCCAGCAGTTTAAAAGGGGGCCCCACAGATACGCAGTATTTT. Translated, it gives CASSLKGGPTDTQYF.

This chain's CDR3 is CASGGKNIQYF. The DNA for the CDR3 is TGTGCCAGCGGAGGCAAAAACATTCAGTACTTC. J is TRBJ2-4 and V is TRBV6-6; D may be TRBD2 (5 bases). The CDR3 is 11 residues long. Germline V lookup: CDR1 MNHNY, CDR2 SVGAGI (reference sequence). Trimming left V 8 bases short and J 3 bases short, with 5 bases between.

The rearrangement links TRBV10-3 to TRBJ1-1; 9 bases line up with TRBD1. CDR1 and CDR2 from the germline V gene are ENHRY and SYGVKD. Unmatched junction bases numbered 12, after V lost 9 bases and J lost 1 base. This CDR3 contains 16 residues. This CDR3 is CAITPRTGATNTEAFF. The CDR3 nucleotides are TGTGCCATAACACCCCGGACAGGGGCAACGAACACTGAAGCTTTCTTT.